Listed here is a single TCR beta chain. The entry originates in a study of PD-L1 blockade in urothelial cancer. Study background: Every 3 weeks, patients received intravenous atezolizumab 1,200 mg, beginning 2014.

Here immunoSEQ multiplex PCR was the method, and the copy in TCRdb shows in-frame clones only, minus some. Of about 100,000 clones in the sample, about 85% were seen once. The clonotype originates from a man in his fifties or sixties with urothelial cancer. The sequencing used PBMCs, collected around atezolizumab (anti-PD-L1) treatment.

This chain's CDR3 is CASSPGQGRDEQYF. In DNA form, the CDR3 reads TGTGCCAGCAGCCCGGGACAGGGTCGGGACGAGCAGTACTTC. This rearrangement joins TRBV9 to TRBJ2-7; TRBD1 aligns across 9 bases. V lost 4 bases to trimming and J lost 5 bases; unmatched junction nucleotides: 7. The CDR3 has 14 amino acids. The germline gives CDR1 SGDLS, CDR2 YYNGEE.